Reported below is one TCR beta chain. Its specificity is not known. This sample was included in a study of cytomegalovirus exposure and HLA in healthy donors. Study-wide results and caveats: Both high specificity and high sensitivity reportedly marked the classifier's diagnosis of cytomegalovirus status. Association of a missense DCLRE1C variant with TCR beta V- and J-gene trimming was reported in a later analysis.

V gave up 4 bases and J gave up 6 bases; unmatched junction bases: 6. Germline CDR1 reads SGDLS; CDR2 reads YYNGEE. The CDR3 loop spans 14 amino acids. PCR was performed using 60 Vbeta and 13 Jbeta primers. Libraries were prepared by immunoSEQ multiplex PCR; TCRdb keeps only in-frame clonotypes and omits some of them. The sample lists some 69,000 clones, approximately 70% occurring once. The sequencing sample was made of PBMCs. The J gene is TRBJ2-2, the V gene TRBV9; TRBD1 aligns across 7 bases. The receptor comes from a male donor in good health and CMV-seropositive. The CDR3 here is CASSPPDRAGELFF. CDR3 DNA sequence: TGTGCCAGCAGCCCGCCCGACAGGGCCGGGGAGCTGTTTTTT.